This TCR beta chain was captured in a study of blood T cell repertoires in COVID-19. V shed 5 bases and J shed 4 bases, with 17 bases lying between them. CDR1 and CDR2 from the germline V gene are MNHEY and SMNVEV (reference sequence). The CDR3 has 15 amino acids. Each recovered donor of Cohort 3 presented with two negative PCRs, clearance, or symptom resolution. In the original workflow: By means of reference gene primer amplification, nucleated cell counts were estimated. The assay was immunoSEQ multiplex PCR, and TCRdb's table has in-frame clones only and misses some. That table gives V, J and clone size, and the DNA gave D and trimming. This table holds 200,000 to 300,000 clones, about nine tenths found once.

The receptor comes from a woman aged 18-29 years who had recovered from COVID-19. This rearrangement joins TRBV27 to TRBJ1-1; possible D gene TRBD1, 5 bases. The specimen was PBMCs or T cells enriched from blood (not recorded which). CDR3 in amino acids: CASSPLTVWGTEAFF. Here the CDR3 DNA reads TGTGCCAGCAGTCCTTTGACAGTTTGGGGCACTGAAGCTTTCTTT.